This T cell receptor (beta chain) was recovered during a study of blood T cell repertoires in COVID-19. Whole-study context: PBMCs, B-cell-depleted T cells, or T cells provided the cDNA or gDNA that made up the material.

Repertoires were generated with immunoSEQ multiplex PCR, while TCRdb's copy carries only in-frame clones and drops some. The sample holds tens of thousands of clones, around 80% seen once. CDR3 length: 14 amino acids. Germline V gene data show CDR1 as LNHDA and CDR2 as SQIVND (reference sequence). V was clipped by 5 bases and J by 12 bases; unmatched bases: 12. Sequenced material: peripheral blood. This clonotype was sampled from a man aged 55-75 years with acute or convalescent COVID-19. The gene calls are TRBV19 and TRBJ1-5; 8 bases agree with TRBD1. CDR3 nucleotides: TGTGCCAGTAGTGCCGGGGGCAGGGGGCGCGGCCAGCATTTT. It is translated as CASSAGGRGRGQHF.